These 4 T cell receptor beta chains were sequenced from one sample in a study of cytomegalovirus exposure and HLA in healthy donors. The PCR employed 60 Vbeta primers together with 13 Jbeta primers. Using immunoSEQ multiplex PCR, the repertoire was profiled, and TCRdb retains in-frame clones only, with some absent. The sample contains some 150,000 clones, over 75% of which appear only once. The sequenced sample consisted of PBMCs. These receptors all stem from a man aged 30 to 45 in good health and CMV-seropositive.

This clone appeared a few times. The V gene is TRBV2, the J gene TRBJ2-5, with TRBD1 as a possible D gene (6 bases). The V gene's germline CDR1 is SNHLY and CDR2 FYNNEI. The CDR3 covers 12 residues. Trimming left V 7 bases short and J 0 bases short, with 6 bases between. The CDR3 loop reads CASKGDQETQYF. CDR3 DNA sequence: TGTGCCAGCAAGGGGGACCAAGAGACCCAGTACTTC.

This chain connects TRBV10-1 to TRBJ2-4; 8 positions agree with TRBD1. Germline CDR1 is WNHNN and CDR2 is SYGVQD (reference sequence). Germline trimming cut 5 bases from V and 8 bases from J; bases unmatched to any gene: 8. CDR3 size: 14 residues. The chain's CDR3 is CASSPRGQGDIQYF. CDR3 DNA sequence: TGCGCCAGCAGTCCCAGGGGGCAAGGGGACATTCAGTACTTC.

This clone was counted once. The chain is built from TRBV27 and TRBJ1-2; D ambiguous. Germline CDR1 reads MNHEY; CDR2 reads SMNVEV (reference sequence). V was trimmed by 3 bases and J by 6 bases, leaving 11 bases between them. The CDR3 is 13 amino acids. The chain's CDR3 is CASSLHVADGYTF. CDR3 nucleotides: TGTGCCAGCAGTTTGCACGTAGCGGATGGCTACACCTTC.

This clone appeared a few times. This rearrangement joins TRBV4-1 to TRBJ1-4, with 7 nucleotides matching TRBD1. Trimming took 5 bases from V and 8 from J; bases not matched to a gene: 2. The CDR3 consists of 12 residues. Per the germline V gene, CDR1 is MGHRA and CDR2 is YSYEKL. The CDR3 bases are TGCGCCAGCAGCAGGGACAGAGAAAAACTGTTTTTT. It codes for CASSRDREKLFF.